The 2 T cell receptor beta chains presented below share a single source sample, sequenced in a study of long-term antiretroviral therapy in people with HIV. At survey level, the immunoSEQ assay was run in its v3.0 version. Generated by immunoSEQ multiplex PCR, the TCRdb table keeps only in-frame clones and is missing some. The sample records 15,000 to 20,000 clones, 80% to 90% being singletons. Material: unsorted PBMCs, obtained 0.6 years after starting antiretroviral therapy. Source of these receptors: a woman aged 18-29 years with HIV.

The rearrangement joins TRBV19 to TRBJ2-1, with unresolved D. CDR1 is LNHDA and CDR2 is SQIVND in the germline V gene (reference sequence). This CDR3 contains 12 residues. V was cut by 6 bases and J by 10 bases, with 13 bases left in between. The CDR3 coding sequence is TGTGCCAGTAGGGGATCAGTCGCCGAGCAGTTCTTC. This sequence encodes CASRGSVAEQFF. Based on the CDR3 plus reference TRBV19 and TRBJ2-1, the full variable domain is DGGITQSPKYLFRKEGQNVTLSCEQNLNHDAMYWYRQDPGQGLRLIYYSQIVNDFQKGDIAEGYSVSREKKESFPLTVTSAQKNPTAFYLCASRGSVAEQFFGPGTRLTVL.

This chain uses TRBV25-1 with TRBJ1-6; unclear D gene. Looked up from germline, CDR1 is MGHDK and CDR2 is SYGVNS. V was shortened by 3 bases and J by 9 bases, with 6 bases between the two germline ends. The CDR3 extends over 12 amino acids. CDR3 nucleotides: TGTGCCAGCAGTGAGAGGGTTTCACCCCTCCACTTT. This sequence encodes CASSERVSPLHF.